The 14 T cell receptor beta chains below were found in one sample sequenced in a study of T cell changes during pregnancy in multiple sclerosis. The method was immunoSEQ multiplex PCR; TCRdb's version includes in-frame clones alone and lacks a portion of them. The sample gives under 60,000 clones, 92% of which show up once; about 0.41% is in the top ten. The input for sequencing was CD4+ T cells from peripheral blood mononuclear cells, taken in the second trimester of pregnancy. All receptors derive from a female donor in good health, enrolled as a control in a pregnancy study.

The chain employs TRBV7-9 and TRBJ2-3; 8 nucleotides align to TRBD2. The length of the CDR3 is 15 residues. With V trimmed by 5 bases and J by 0 bases, 4 bases remained unmatched. Germline V gene sequence: CDR1 SEHNR, CDR2 FQNEAQ (reference sequence). CDR3 DNA sequence: TGTGCCAGCAGCCGGGCTAGCGGGAGCACAGATACGCAGTATTTT. Amino acid sequence: CASSRASGSTDTQYF. Full variable domain (outside the CDR3, taken from reference TRBV7-9 and TRBJ2-3): DTGVSQNPRHKITKRGQNVTFRCDPISEHNRLYWYRQTLGQGPEFLTYFQNEAQLEKSRLLSDRFSAERPKGSFSTLEIQRTEQGDSAMYLCASSRASGSTDTQYFGPGTRLTVL.

The J gene is TRBJ1-1, the V gene TRBV11-1; D is undetermined. With 1 base removed from V and 4 bases from J, the gap between germline ends came to 7 bases. The CDR3 length is 13 residues. Germline V CDR1 and CDR2: SGHAT, FQDESV (reference sequence). The CDR3 sequence: CASSLEGSTEAFF. For the CDR3, the DNA is TGTGCCAGCAGCTTAGAAGGGAGCACTGAAGCTTTCTTT.

The rearrangement links TRBV9 to TRBJ1-2; D is possibly TRBD1 (6 bases). Germline lookup yields CDR1 SGDLS and CDR2 YYNGEE. There are 15 residues in the CDR3. The V and J ends lost 0 bases and 6 bases respectively, with 15 bases between them. CDR3: CASSVEGRGTDGYTF. CDR3 bases: TGTGCCAGCAGCGTAGAGGGCAGGGGAACGGATGGCTACACCTTC.

This clone was seen only a few times. The chain combines TRBV9 with TRBJ1-1; D is undetermined. With 0 bases removed from V and 0 bases from J, the gap between germline ends came to 9 bases. The germline V gene encodes CDR1 SGDLS and CDR2 YYNGEE. The CDR3 runs 15 residues. CDR3 region: CASSVGSTMNTEAFF. Written as DNA, the CDR3 is TGTGCCAGCAGCGTAGGCTCTACGATGAACACTGAAGCTTTCTTT.

The chain combines TRBV5-6 with TRBJ1-4; tentative D call: TRBD1 (5 bases). The V and J ends lost 4 bases and 7 bases respectively, with 23 bases between them. This CDR3 is 17 amino acids long. CDR1 is SGHDT, CDR2 YYEEEE, per germline. CDR3 DNA: TGTGCCAGCAGCGAGCTTAGGGACTCCCTTCGAAGTGAAAAACTGTTTTTT. Protein: CASSELRDSLRSEKLFF.

This sequence joins TRBV5-6 and TRBJ2-5; TRBD1 agrees at 8 bases. V lost 1 base to trimming and J lost 5 bases; unmatched junction nucleotides: 7. Germline V gene sequence: CDR1 SGHDT, CDR2 YYEEEE. The CDR3 loop spans 15 amino acids. DNA for the CDR3: TGTGCCAGCAGCTTGTCTGGACAGGGAGGCGAGACCCAGTACTTC. Translating gives CASSLSGQGGETQYF.

The J gene is TRBJ2-5, the V gene TRBV7-8, with 8 bases that match TRBD2. Per germline, CDR1 SGHVS and CDR2 FQNEAQ. V lost 3 bases and J lost 0; bases outside the gene matches: 3. This CDR3 is 15 amino acids long. CDR3 nucleotide sequence: TGTGCCAGCAGCTTTCCGGGAGGGTACCAAGAGACCCAGTACTTC. Protein product: CASSFPGGYQETQYF.

The genes are TRBV5-6 and TRBJ1-2; 9 bases are shared with TRBD1. With V trimmed by 0 bases and J by 2 bases, 8 bases remained unmatched. Germline V lookup: CDR1 SGHDT, CDR2 YYEEEE. The CDR3 runs to 17 residues. CDR3 nucleotides: TGTGCCAGCAGCTTGGTTCGCCCGACAGGGGGGAACTATGGCTACACCTTC. This codes for CASSLVRPTGGNYGYTF.

CDR3 residues: CASSVDLGNTIYF. The CDR3 bases are TGTGCCAGCAGCGTAGATCTTGGAAACACCATATATTTT. The chain joins TRBV9 to TRBJ1-3, with D unclear. This CDR3 region has 13 residues. Germline CDR1 SGDLS, CDR2 YYNGEE. Trimming pared 0 bases from V and 3 bases from J, leaving 4 bases between.

The chain links TRBV11-2 to TRBJ1-6; TRBD1 matches at 9 bases. V trimming: 4 bases; J trimming: 3 bases; junction bases outside the gene matches: 4. This CDR3 region has 16 residues. The germline gives CDR1 SGHAT, CDR2 FQNNGV. The CDR3 region is CASSSTGGGYNSPLHF. DNA of the CDR3: TGTGCCAGCAGCTCCACAGGGGGCGGCTATAATTCACCCCTCCACTTT.

The CDR3 sequence: CASSLVAADTQYF. CDR3 coding DNA: TGTGCCAGCAGCTTAGTAGCGGCAGATACGCAGTATTTT. The chain uses TRBV13 and TRBJ2-3; possible D gene TRBD2, 6 bases. Trimming removed 1 base from V and 4 bases from J, with 6 bases in between. Germline V gene lookup returns CDR1 PRHDT and CDR2 FYEKMQ (reference sequence). This CDR3 is 13 amino acids long.

This rearrangement joins TRBV15 to TRBJ1-1; D might be TRBD1 (5 bases). Trimming took off 4 bases at V and 1 base at J, with 13 bases between the two ends. The CDR3 consists of 15 residues. Germline V lookup: CDR1 LNHNV, CDR2 YYDKDF (reference sequence). The CDR3 DNA reads as TGTGCCACCAGCACTACAGGTGGCACGAACACTGAAGCTTTCTTT. This translates into CATSTTGGTNTEAFF.

The V and J genes are TRBV5-6 and TRBJ2-7; 11 bases are a match to TRBD1. There are 16 residues in the CDR3. Germline trimming cut 3 bases from V and 3 bases from J; bases unmatched to any gene: 8. Germline V gene data show CDR1 as SGHDT and CDR2 as YYEEEE. This CDR3 reads CASSSRGQGDGYEQYF. As DNA, the CDR3 is TGTGCCAGCAGCTCCCGGGGACAGGGGGATGGCTACGAGCAGTACTTC.

This sequence joins TRBV5-1 and TRBJ2-1, with 7 nucleotides matching TRBD1. Germline assignment: CDR1 SGHRS and CDR2 YFSETQ. After removal of 4 bases from V and 1 base from J, the junction contained 8 bases not matched to a gene. The CDR3 contains 16 residues. Written as DNA, the CDR3 is TGCGCCAGCAGCCCCAGACAGGGTCCATCCTACAATGAGCAGTTCTTC. Translation gives CASSPRQGPSYNEQFF.